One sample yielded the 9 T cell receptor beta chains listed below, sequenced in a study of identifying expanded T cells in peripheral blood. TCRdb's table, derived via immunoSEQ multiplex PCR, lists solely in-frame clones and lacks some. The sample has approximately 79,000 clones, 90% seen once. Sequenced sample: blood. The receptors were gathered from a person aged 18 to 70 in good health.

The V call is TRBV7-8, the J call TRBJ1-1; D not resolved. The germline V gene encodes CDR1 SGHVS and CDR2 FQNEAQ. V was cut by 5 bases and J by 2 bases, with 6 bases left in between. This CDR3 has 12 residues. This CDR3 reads CASSRANTEAFF. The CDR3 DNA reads TGTGCCAGCAGCCGGGCAAACACTGAAGCTTTCTTT.

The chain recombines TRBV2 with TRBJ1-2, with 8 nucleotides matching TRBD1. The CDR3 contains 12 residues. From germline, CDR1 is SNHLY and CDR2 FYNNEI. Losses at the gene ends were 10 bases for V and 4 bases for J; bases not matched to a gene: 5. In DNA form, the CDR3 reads TGTGCCACCGGACAGGGCGTCTATGGCTACACCTTC. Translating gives CATGQGVYGYTF.

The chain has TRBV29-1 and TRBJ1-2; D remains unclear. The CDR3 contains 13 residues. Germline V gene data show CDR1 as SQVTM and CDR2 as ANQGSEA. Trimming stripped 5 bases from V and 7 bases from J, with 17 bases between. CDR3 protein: CSVSDSVMGGYTF. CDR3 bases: TGCAGCGTTTCCGACTCCGTCATGGGTGGCTACACCTTC. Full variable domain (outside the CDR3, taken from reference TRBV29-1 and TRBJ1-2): SAVISQKPSRDICQRGTSLTIQCQVDSQVTMMFWYRQQPGQSLTLIATANQGSEATYESGFVIDKFPISRPNLTFSTLTVSNMSPEDSSIYLCSVSDSVMGGYTFGSGTRLTVV.

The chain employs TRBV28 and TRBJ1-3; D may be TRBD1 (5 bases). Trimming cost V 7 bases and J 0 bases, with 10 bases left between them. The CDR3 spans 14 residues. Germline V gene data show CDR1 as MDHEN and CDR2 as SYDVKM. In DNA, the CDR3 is TGTGCCAGCATCGGGACTACCTCTGGAAACACCATATATTTT. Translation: CASIGTTSGNTIYF.

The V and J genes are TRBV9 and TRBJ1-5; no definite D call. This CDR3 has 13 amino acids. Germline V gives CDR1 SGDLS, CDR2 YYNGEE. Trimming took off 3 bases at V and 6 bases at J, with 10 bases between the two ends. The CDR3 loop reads CASSDCRCQPQHF. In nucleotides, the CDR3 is TGTGCCAGCAGCGATTGCCGGTGTCAGCCCCAGCATTTT. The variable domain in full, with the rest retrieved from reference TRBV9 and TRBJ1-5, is DSGVTQTPKHLITATGQRVTLRCSPRSGDLSVYWYQQSLDQGLQFLIQYYNGEERAKGNILERFSAQQFPDLHSELNLSSLELGDSALYFCASSDCRCQPQHFGDGTRLSIL.

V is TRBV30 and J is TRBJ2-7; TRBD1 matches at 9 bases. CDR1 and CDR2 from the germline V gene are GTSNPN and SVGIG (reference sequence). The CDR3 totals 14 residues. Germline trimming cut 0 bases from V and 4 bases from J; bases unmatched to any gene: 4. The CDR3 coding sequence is TGTGCCTGGAGTGTACCGGACAGGGGTTACGAGCAGTACTTC. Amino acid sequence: CAWSVPDRGYEQYF.

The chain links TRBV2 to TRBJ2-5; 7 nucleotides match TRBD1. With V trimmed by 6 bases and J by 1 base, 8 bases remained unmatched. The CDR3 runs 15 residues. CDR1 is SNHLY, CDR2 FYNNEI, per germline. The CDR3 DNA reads TGTGCCAGCAGATCGCAGACAGGGTTCCAAGAGACCCAGTACTTC. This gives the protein CASRSQTGFQETQYF. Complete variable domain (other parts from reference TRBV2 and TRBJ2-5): EPEVTQTPSHQVTQMGQEVILRCVPISNHLYFYWYRQILGQKVEFLVSFYNNEISEKSEIFDDQFSVERPDGSNFTLKIRSTKLEDSAMYFCASRSQTGFQETQYFGPGTRLLVL.

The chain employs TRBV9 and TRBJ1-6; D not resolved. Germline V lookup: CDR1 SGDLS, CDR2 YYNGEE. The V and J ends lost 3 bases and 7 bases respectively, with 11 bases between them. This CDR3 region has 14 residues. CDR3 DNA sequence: TGTGCCAGCAGCGCCCTGGTAACCAATTCACCCCTCCACTTT. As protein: CASSALVTNSPLHF.

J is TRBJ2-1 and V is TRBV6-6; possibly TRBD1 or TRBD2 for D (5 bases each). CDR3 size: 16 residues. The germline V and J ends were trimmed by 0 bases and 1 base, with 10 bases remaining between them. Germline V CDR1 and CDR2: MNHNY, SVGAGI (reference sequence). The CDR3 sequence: CASSYSGLASYNEQFF. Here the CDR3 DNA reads TGTGCCAGCAGTTACTCGGGGCTAGCATCCTACAATGAGCAGTTCTTC.